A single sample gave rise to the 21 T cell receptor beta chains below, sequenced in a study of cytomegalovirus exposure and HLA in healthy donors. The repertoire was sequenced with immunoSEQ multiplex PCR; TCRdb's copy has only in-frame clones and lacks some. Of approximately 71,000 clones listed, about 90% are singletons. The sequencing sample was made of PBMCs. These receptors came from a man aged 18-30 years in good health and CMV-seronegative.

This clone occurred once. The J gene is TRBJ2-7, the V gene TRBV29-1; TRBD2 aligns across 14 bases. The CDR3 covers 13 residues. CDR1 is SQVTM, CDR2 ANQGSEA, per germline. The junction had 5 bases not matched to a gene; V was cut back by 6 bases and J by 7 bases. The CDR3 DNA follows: TGCAGCGTAGGGACTAGCGGGAGTGGGGAGCAGTACTTC. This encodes CSVGTSGSGEQYF.

The CDR3 DNA reads as TGCGCCAGCAGCTTGACTGGCGGCGACAGGGGCTCTGGAAACACCATATATTTT. Translation gives CASSLTGGDRGSGNTIYF. The chain carries TRBV5-1 and TRBJ1-3, with 8 bases identical to TRBD1. V trimming: 1 base; J trimming: 0 bases; junction bases outside the gene matches: 9. The CDR3 totals 18 residues. Per germline, CDR1 SGHRS and CDR2 YFSETQ. Drawing the rest from reference TRBV5-1 and TRBJ1-3, the complete variable domain is KAGVTQTPRYLIKTRGQQVTLSCSPISGHRSVSWYQQTPGQGLQFLFEYFSETQRNKGNFPGRFSGRQFSNSRSEMNVSTLELGDSALYLCASSLTGGDRGSGNTIYFGEGSWLTVV.

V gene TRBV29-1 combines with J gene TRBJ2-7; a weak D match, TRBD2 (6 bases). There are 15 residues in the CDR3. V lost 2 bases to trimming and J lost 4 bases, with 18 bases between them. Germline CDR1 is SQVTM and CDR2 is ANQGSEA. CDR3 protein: CSVEMGGGTLYEQYF. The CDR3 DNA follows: TGCAGCGTTGAAATGGGGGGAGGTACCCTTTACGAGCAGTACTTC.

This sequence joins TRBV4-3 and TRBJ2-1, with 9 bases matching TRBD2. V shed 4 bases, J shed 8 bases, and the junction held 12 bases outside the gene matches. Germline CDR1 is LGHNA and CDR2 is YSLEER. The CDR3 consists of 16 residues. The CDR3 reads CASSPRRLAEGDEQFF. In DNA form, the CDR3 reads TGCGCCAGCAGCCCCCGTAGACTAGCGGAAGGCGATGAGCAGTTCTTC.

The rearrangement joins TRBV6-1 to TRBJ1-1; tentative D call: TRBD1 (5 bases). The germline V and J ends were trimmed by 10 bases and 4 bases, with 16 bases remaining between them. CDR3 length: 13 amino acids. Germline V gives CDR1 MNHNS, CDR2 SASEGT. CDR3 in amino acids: CATNGGGGTEAFF. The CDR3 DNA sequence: TGTGCCACAAACGGGGGGGGTGGCACTGAAGCTTTCTTT.

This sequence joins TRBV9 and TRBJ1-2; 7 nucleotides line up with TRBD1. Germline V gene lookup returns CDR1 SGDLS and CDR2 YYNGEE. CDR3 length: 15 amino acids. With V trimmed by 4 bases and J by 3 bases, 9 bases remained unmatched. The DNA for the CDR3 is TGTGCCAGCAGCACCCGACAGGGCTCAGACTATGGCTACACCTTC. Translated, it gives CASSTRQGSDYGYTF. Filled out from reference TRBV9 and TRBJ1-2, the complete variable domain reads DSGVTQTPKHLITATGQRVTLRCSPRSGDLSVYWYQQSLDQGLQFLIQYYNGEERAKGNILERFSAQQFPDLHSELNLSSLELGDSALYFCASSTRQGSDYGYTFGSGTRLTVV.

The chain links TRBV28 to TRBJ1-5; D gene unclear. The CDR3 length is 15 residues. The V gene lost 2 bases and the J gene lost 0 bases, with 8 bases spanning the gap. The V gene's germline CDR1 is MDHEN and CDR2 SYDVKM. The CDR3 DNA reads TGTGCCAGCAGTTTAGAACCCTATAGCAATCAGCCCCAGCATTTT. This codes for CASSLEPYSNQPQHF.

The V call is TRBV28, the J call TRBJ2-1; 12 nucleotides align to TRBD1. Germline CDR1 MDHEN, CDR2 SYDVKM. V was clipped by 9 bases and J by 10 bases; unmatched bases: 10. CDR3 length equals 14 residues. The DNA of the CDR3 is TGTGCCAGTGCATGGGACAGGGGGCAGGCGGAGCAGTTCTTC. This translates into CASAWDRGQAEQFF.

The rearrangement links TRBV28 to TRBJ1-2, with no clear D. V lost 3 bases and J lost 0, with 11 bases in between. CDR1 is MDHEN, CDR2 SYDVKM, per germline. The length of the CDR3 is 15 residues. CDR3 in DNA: TGTGCCAGCAGTTTTACGGTGGGAGCTAACTATGGCTACACCTTC. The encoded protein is CASSFTVGANYGYTF.

DNA for the CDR3: TGTGCCAGCAGCCGGACTAGCGGATACACAGATACGCAGTATTTT. Encoded protein: CASSRTSGYTDTQYF. The chain uses TRBV7-9 and TRBJ2-3; 10 nucleotides line up with TRBD2. The CDR3 extends over 15 amino acids. The germline V gene has CDR1 SEHNR and CDR2 FQNEAQ (reference sequence). V was pared by 5 bases and J by 2 bases, with 4 bases of the junction left unmatched.

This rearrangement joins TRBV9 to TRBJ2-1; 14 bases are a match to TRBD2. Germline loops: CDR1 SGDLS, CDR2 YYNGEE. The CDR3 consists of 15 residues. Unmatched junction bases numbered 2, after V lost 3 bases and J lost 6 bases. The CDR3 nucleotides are TGTGCCAGCAGCGCCGGGACTAGCGGGAGCAATGAGCAGTTCTTC. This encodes CASSAGTSGSNEQFF.

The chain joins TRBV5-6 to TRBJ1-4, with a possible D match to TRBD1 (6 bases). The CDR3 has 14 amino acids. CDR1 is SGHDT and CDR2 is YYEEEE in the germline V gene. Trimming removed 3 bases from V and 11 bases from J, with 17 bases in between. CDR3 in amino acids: CASSYDRRGGKLFF. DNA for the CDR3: TGTGCCAGCAGCTACGACAGGCGGGGGGGGAAACTGTTTTTT.

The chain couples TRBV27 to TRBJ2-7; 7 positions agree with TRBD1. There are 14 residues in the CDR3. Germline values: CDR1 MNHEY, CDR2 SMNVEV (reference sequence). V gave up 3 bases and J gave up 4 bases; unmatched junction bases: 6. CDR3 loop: CASSFQGDKYEQYF. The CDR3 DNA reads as TGTGCCAGCAGTTTCCAGGGGGACAAATACGAGCAGTACTTC.

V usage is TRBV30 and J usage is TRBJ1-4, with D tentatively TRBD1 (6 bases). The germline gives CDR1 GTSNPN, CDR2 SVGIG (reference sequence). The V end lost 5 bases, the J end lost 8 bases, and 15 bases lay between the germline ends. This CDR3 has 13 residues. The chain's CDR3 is CAWGRDTTEKLFF. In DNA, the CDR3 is TGTGCCTGGGGCCGGGACACGACAGAAAAACTGTTTTTT.

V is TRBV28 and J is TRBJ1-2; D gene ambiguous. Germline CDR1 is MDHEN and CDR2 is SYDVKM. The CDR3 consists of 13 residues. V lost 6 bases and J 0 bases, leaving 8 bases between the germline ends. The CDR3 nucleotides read TGTGCCAGCAGCCTTCTATCTAACTATGGCTACACCTTC. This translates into CASSLLSNYGYTF.

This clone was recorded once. CDR3 coding DNA: TGTGCCAGCGGTCCCGGGACAGGGGGCACTGAAGCTTTCTTT. This sequence encodes CASGPGTGGTEAFF. The chain couples TRBV9 to TRBJ1-1; 11 bases agree with TRBD1. Germline values: CDR1 SGDLS, CDR2 YYNGEE. The CDR3 has 14 amino acids. Trimming at V came to 7 bases and at J to 4 bases, leaving 6 bases not matched to a gene.

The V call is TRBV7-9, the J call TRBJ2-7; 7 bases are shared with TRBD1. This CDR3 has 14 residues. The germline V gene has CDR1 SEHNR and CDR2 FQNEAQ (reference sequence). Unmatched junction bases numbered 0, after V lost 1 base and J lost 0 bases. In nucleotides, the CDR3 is TGTGCCAGCAGCTTAGGGGACAGCTCCTACGAGCAGTACTTC. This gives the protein CASSLGDSSYEQYF.

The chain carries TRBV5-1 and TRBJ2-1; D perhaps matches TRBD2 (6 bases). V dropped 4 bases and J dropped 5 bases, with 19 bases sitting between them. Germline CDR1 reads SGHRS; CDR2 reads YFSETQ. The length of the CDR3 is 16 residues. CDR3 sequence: CASSTKLAIVNNEQFF. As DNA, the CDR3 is TGCGCCAGCAGCACCAAGCTAGCGATAGTTAACAATGAGCAGTTCTTC.

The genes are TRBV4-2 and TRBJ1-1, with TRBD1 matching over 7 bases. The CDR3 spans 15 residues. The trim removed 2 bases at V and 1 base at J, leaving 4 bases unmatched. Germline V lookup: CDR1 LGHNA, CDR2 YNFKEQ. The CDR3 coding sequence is TGTGCCAGCAGCCAACTTGACAGGGAGAACACTGAAGCTTTCTTT. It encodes CASSQLDRENTEAFF.

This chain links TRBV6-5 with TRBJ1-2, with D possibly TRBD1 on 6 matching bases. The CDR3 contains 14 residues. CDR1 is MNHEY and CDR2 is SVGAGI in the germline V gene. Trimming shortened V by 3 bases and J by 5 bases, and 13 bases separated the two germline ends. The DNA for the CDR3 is TGTGCCAGCAGTTATTATCAGGGACAATATGGCTACACCTTC. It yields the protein CASSYYQGQYGYTF.

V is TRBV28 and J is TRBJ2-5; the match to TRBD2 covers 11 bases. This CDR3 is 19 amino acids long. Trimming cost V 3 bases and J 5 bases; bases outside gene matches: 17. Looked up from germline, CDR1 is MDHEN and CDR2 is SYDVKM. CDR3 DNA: TGTGCCAGCAGTTTCCTGGCGGGACTAGCGGCCGCATCTGGGGAGACCCAGTACTTC. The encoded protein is CASSFLAGLAAASGETQYF.